Sequencing of this T cell receptor beta chain was carried out in a study of cytomegalovirus exposure and HLA in healthy donors. Study-wide results and limits: Rarity marked most TCR sequences, yet some public TCRs occurred in many donors. Being indistinguishable, some V segments were excluded, TRBV6-2 and TRBV6-3 among them.

This CDR3 has 15 residues. V trimming: 5 bases; J trimming: 5 bases; junction bases outside the gene matches: 8. Germline CDR1 MRHNA, CDR2 SNTAGT. With 60 Vbeta and 13 Jbeta primers, the PCR was carried out. Per the study methods: Around 76 million unique TCR beta chains, 9.5 million to 14 million shared, were counted in a later analysis. Profiled with immunoSEQ multiplex PCR; TCRdb holds only in-frame clones, not every one. The DNA gave D and trimming, while V, J and clone size come from that table. The sample contains 130,000 or so clones, roughly 80% of which appear only once. These donors, healthy bone marrow donors, were studied. This clone was detected once. Its antigen is not identified.

The specimen was PBMCs. The rearrangement uses TRBV6-4 and TRBJ2-2; 7 bases agree with TRBD1. This TCR derives from a female donor in good health and CMV-seronegative. CDR3 region: CASSRDSTRTGELFF. In DNA form, the CDR3 reads TGTGCCAGCAGTAGGGACAGTACGCGGACCGGGGAGCTGTTTTTT.